This T cell receptor (beta chain) was identified in a study of shared clonotypes between healthy human individuals. Study-level background: Every donor yielded three CD4 naive, three CD4 memory, two CD8 naive and one CD8 memory plate.

Only CD45RO-negative cells positively selected for CCR7 counted as naive CD8 cells, so terminally differentiated effector memory CD45RA+ cells were excluded. Caucasian adults residing in Nashville, Tennessee made up all the donors. Whole-study results and caveats: A generally larger estimated richness was seen in naive subsets than in memory subsets.

Concerning this clone itself: What it binds is not known.

The CDR3 totals 15 residues. Germline values: CDR1 SEHNR, CDR2 FQNEAQ (reference sequence). The V segment lost 5 bases and the J segment 2 bases; nucleotides outside the gene matches: 6. Profiling relied on immunoSEQ multiplex PCR, and the TCRdb table lists in-frame clones only, not all of them. The sample carries about 2.1 million clones, roughly 93% recorded once. Sequencing was carried out using naive CD8+ T cells from PBMCs. This TCR derives from a man aged 18 to 30 in good health. Some clones in this sample may be carry-over from other donors' samples. The chain recombines TRBV7-9 with TRBJ2-5, with 9 bases identical to TRBD2. The CDR3 nucleotides read TGTGCCAGCAGCCGACCGGGACTAGCTCAAGAGACCCAGTACTTC. Protein: CASSRPGLAQETQYF.